Each of the 24 T cell receptor beta chains below was sequenced from the same sample in a study of molecular identifiers for immune sequencing clone quantification. MiXCR, applied by TCRdb to the PCR reads, yields one record per CDR3 protein. Counted here are under 65,000 distinct CDR3 sequences, less than 25% occurring once; the ten biggest clones make up about 2%. Specimen: naive CD8+ T cells from blood, with Jurkat cell RNA spiked in. Subset: FACS-sorted CD8+CD4-CCR7+CD45RA+ naive T cells. These receptors were taken from a human donor in good health. Some libraries in this study had Jurkat cell RNA spiked in.

This sequence joins TRBV24-1 and TRBJ2-1; no definite D call. Germline V gives CDR1 KGHDR, CDR2 SFDVKD. The CDR3 is 14 amino acids. Trimming shortened V by 3 bases and J by 6 bases, and 11 bases separated the two germline ends. CDR3 protein: CATSDPWSGNEQFF. CDR3 nucleotide sequence: TGTGCCACCAGTGATCCCTGGTCGGGCAATGAGCAGTTCTTC.

This rearrangement joins TRBV5-1 to TRBJ2-5, with D possibly being TRBD1 or TRBD2 (5 bases each). Trimming stripped 5 bases from V and 1 base from J, with 12 bases between. The CDR3 is made up of 14 amino acids. CDR1 and CDR2 from the germline V gene are SGHRS and YFSETQ. The CDR3 bases are TGCGCCAGCAGGGGACGGGTCGTCCAAGAGACCCAGTACTTC. This gives the protein CASRGRVVQETQYF.

This clonotype came up many times. The chain uses TRBV28 and TRBJ2-1, with 10 bases identical to TRBD2. The V segment lost 5 bases and the J segment 8 bases; nucleotides outside the gene matches: 15. Germline V gene lookup returns CDR1 MDHEN and CDR2 SYDVKM. This CDR3 is built from 17 residues. The CDR3 region is CASSRTSGTLGRDEQFF. The CDR3 DNA is TGTGCCAGCAGTCGGACTAGCGGAACTCTCGGTAGGGATGAGCAGTTCTTC. Full variable domain (rest looked up from reference TRBV28 and TRBJ2-1): DVKVTQSSRYLVKRTGEKVFLECVQDMDHENMFWYRQDPGLGLRLIYFSYDVKMKEKGDIPEGYSVSREKKERFSLILESASTNQTSMYLCASSRTSGTLGRDEQFFGPGTRLTVL.

As to this clonotype: The CDR3 ends on some other residue instead of the conserved phenylalanine or tryptophan, so this is likely a read error. This chain links TRBV6-1 with TRBJ2-3, with TRBD2 identical over 12 bases. CDR1 and CDR2 from the germline V gene are MNHNS and SASEGT. Trimming took 4 bases from V and 5 from J; bases not matched to a gene: 16. The CDR3 length is 19 residues. The CDR3 DNA reads as TGTGCCAGCAGTGTACCGGGACTAGCGGGCCTTCTCGCGGGAGATACGCAGTATCTT. This encodes CASSVPGLAGLLAGDTQYL.

This clonotype was picked up a small number of times. CDR3 sequence reads: CASSSGTARTEAFF. The DNA for the CDR3 is TGTGCCAGCAGCTCGGGGACCGCGAGGACTGAAGCTTTCTTT. The V gene is TRBV11-2, the J gene TRBJ1-1; tentative D call: TRBD1 (5 bases). The CDR3 covers 14 residues. Germline assignment: CDR1 SGHAT and CDR2 FQNNGV. The germline V and J ends were trimmed by 4 bases and 5 bases, with 14 bases remaining between them.

Comment on this clonotype: This may be a read error, as it is one base from a much larger clone. The chain joins TRBV12-3 or TRBV12-4 to TRBJ2-1; 14 bases are shared with TRBD2. The CDR3 spans 17 residues. The V gene end was trimmed by 5 bases and the J gene end by 7 bases; junction bases not matched to a gene: 10. The CDR3 protein is CASSPTATSGGANEQFF. The CDR3 nucleotides are TGTGCCAGCAGTCCCACCGCGACTAGCGGGGGGGCTAATGAGCAGTTCTTC.

As for this clonotype: This sequence may be a read error, since a much larger clone differs from it by one base. V and J are TRBV12-3 or TRBV12-4 and TRBJ1-1; 7 bases match TRBD1. The CDR3 totals 14 residues. The DNA of the CDR3 is TGTGCCAGCACTCCCGGGACAGAGAACACTGGAGCTTTCTTT. This encodes CASTPGTENTGAFF.

This clonotype has ten or more counts. This sequence joins TRBV12-1 and TRBJ2-3; TRBD2 is taken as the D call from the table, unchecked against the DNA. TRBV12-1 constitutes a pseudogene. The CDR3 is 15 amino acids. CDR3 loop: CASSCFSGSTDTQYF. The CDR3 nucleotides read TGTGCCAGCAGTTGTTTTAGCGGCAGCACAGATACGCAGTATTTT.

With regard to this clonotype: A much larger clone lies a single base off, so this may be a read error. The genes are TRBV20-1 and TRBJ2-7; TRBD1 might be the D (6 bases). Trimming removed 3 bases at V and 0 bases at J, with 15 bases between. Germline V gene data show CDR1 as DFQATT and CDR2 as SNEGSKA (reference sequence). The CDR3 runs to 15 residues. CDR3 nucleotides: TGCAGTGCTAGTCCTATGGGACAATACTCCTACGAGCAGTACTTC. It codes for CSASPMGQYSYEQYF.

This clonotype was counted only a few times. The chain uses TRBV12-3 or TRBV12-4 and TRBJ2-1; the match to TRBD1 covers 7 bases. V dropped 6 bases and J dropped 4; count of bases not matched to a gene: 9. This CDR3 has 15 amino acids. The CDR3 spells CASREEQGSYNEQFF. The CDR3 DNA reads as TGTGCCAGCAGAGAAGAACAGGGGAGTTACAATGAGCAGTTCTTC.

This clonotype was observed many times. This chain joins TRBV27 and TRBJ1-2; 8 nucleotides align to TRBD1. The V and J ends lost 5 bases and 0 bases, in that order; junction bases with no gene match: 14. The CDR3 is 18 amino acids. The V gene's germline CDR1 is MNHEY and CDR2 SMNVEV (reference sequence). CDR3 loop: CASSVTGGAVLANYGYTF. CDR3 DNA sequence: TGTGCCAGCAGTGTAACAGGGGGTGCTGTGTTAGCTAACTATGGCTACACCTTC.

This clonotype was detected a few times. V usage is TRBV12-3 or TRBV12-4 and J usage is TRBJ2-7, with 9 bases matching TRBD1. This CDR3 is 16 amino acids long. V was clipped by 6 bases and J by 1 base; unmatched bases: 10. DNA for the CDR3: TGTGCCAGCAGCCAATCGTGGGACAGGGCGTCCTACGAGCAGTACTTC. It yields the protein CASSQSWDRASYEQYF.

A word on this clonotype: This could be a read error, since a much larger clone is one nucleotide away. The chain joins TRBV7-9 to TRBJ1-6; D might be TRBD1 (6 bases). The CDR3 covers 14 residues. CDR1 is SEHNR, CDR2 FQNEAQ, per germline (reference sequence). Trimming removed 4 bases from V and 7 bases from J, with 11 bases in between. CDR3 bases: TGTGCCAGCAGCTCGACAGGCGGGAATTCACCCCTCCACTTT. As protein: CASSSTGGNSPLHF.

Only a few counts were recorded for this clonotype. The gene calls are TRBV12-3 or TRBV12-4 and TRBJ1-5; tentatively, D is TRBD1 (5 bases). The CDR3 extends over 16 amino acids. Between the trimmed V and J ends, which lost 6 bases and 3 bases, there was a span of 18 bases. CDR3 in amino acids: CASSRDRDKFNQPQHF. In DNA form, the CDR3 reads TGTGCCAGCAGCCGCGACAGAGACAAATTCAATCAGCCCCAGCATTTT.

V gene TRBV13 combines with J gene TRBJ1-1; D is perhaps TRBD1 (6 bases). Trimming removed 5 bases at V and 4 bases at J, with 17 bases between. In germline, CDR1 is PRHDT, CDR2 FYEKMQ (reference sequence). This CDR3 is 15 amino acids long. CDR3 residues: CASSTTQGFGTEAFF. In nucleotides, the CDR3 is TGTGCCAGCAGCACCACACAGGGTTTCGGCACTGAAGCTTTCTTT.

Concerning this clonotype: An end of the junction differs from the germline gene, which may be a read error. This chain links TRBV12-3 or TRBV12-4 with TRBJ1-4, with TRBD1 identical over 7 bases. The CDR3 consists of 16 residues. The CDR3 loop is CASRSPEGAANEKLLF. CDR3 coding DNA: TGTGCCAGCAGATCCCCTGAGGGGGCAGCTAATGAAAAACTGTTATTT.

This clonotype was seen ten or more times. The V call is TRBV13, the J call TRBJ1-1; D possibly corresponds to TRBD1 (5 bases). The CDR3 runs to 14 residues. CDR1 PRHDT and CDR2 FYEKMQ come from the germline V gene (reference sequence). The V and J ends lost 5 bases and 2 bases respectively, with 12 bases between them. CDR3 in DNA: TGTGCCAGCAGCCAACGAGGGGCCAACACTGAAGCTTTCTTT. It is translated as CASSQRGANTEAFF.

Concerning this clonotype itself: This may be a read error, as it is one base from a much larger clone. J is TRBJ2-1 and V is TRBV20-1, with 7 bases fitting TRBD2. The trim removed 0 bases at V and 8 bases at J, leaving 16 bases unmatched. The CDR3 is 17 residues long. Germline CDR1 DFQATT, CDR2 SNEGSKA (reference sequence). The CDR3 DNA reads TGCAGTGCTAGAGATGAGGCTAGCGGCTCAAATTGGGATGAGCAGTTCTTC. Translating it yields CSARDEASGSNWDEQFF.

This clonotype was seen only a few times. The gene calls are TRBV6-5 and TRBJ1-5; unclear D gene. Deletions cut 2 bases from V and 6 bases from J, with 5 bases between. The length of the CDR3 is 12 residues. In germline, CDR1 is MNHEY, CDR2 SVGAGI. CDR3 protein: CASSYKGQPQHF. CDR3 DNA sequence: TGTGCCAGCAGTTACAAGGGTCAGCCCCAGCATTTT.

This clonotype has at least ten counts. V and J are TRBV7-9 and TRBJ2-2; D uncertain. V was cut by 5 bases and J by 2 bases, with 6 bases left in between. The CDR3 extends over 13 amino acids. Germline assignment: CDR1 SEHNR and CDR2 FQNEAQ (reference sequence). In nucleotides, the CDR3 is TGTGCCAGCAGCCATATTAACACCGGGGAGCTGTTTTTT. Translated: CASSHINTGELFF.

On this clonotype: Compared with germline, one end of the junction differs, possibly owing to a read error. The chain employs TRBV20-1 and TRBJ2-7; 8 bases map to TRBD1. Germline CDR1 reads DFQATT; CDR2 reads SNEGSKA (reference sequence). The CDR3 runs to 14 residues. The CDR3 here is CNAQETIPGGGQYF. DNA for the CDR3: TGCAATGCTCAAGAAACCATACCAGGGGGCGGGCAGTACTTC.

As regards this clonotype: It may be a read error: a sequence one base away is much more abundant. The V gene is TRBV12-3 or TRBV12-4, the J gene TRBJ2-3; 10 nucleotides agree with TRBD1. This CDR3 contains 15 residues. J gave up 2 bases and V 6 bases, and 5 bases lay outside the gene matches. The CDR3 spells CASRGDRGYTDTQYF. The CDR3 DNA is TGTGCCAGCAGGGGGGACAGGGGCTACACAGATACGCAGTATTTT.

The sample holds many counts of this clonotype. V and J are TRBV5-4 and TRBJ1-1; no firm D call. The V end was cut by 4 bases, the J end by 1 base, with 11 bases between. The CDR3 covers 14 residues. Germline V gene data show CDR1 as SGHNT and CDR2 as YYREEE (reference sequence). Here the CDR3 DNA reads TGTGCCAGCAGCCAACCCCAGGCGAACACTGAAGCTTTCTTT. Translating gives CASSQPQANTEAFF.

This clonotype was seen many times. The genes are TRBV19 and TRBJ2-7; the match to TRBD2 covers 9 bases. The V gene's germline CDR1 is LNHDA and CDR2 SQIVND (reference sequence). This CDR3 spans 15 amino acids. V shed 5 bases and J 2 bases; nucleotides not matched to a gene: 7. This chain's CDR3 is CASSSGSGGTYEQYF. The DNA for the CDR3 is TGTGCCAGTAGTTCGGGTAGCGGGGGTACCTACGAGCAGTACTTC.